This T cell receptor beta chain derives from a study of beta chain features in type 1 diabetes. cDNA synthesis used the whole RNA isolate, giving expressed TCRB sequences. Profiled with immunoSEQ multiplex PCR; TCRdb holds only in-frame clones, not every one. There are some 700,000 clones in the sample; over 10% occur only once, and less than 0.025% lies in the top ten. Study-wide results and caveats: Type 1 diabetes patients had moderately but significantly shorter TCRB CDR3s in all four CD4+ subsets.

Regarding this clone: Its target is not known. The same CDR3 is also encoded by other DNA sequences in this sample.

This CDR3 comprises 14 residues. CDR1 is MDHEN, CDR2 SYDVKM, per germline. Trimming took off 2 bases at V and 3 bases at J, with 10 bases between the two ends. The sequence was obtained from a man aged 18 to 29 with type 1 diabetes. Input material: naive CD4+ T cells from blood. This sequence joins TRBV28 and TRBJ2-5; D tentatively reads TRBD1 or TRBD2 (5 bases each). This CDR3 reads CASSLGGREETQYF. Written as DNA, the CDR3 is TGTGCCAGCAGTTTAGGGGGTAGGGAAGAGACCCAGTACTTC.